This entry lists 30 T cell receptor beta chains sequenced from one sample in a study of CD8+CD57+ T cells in acquired aplastic anemia. Using genomic DNA as the template, TCR beta VDJ and CDR3 profiling was carried out. TCRdb reprocessed the reads via MiXCR and lists one record per CDR3 protein. The profile shows under 350,000 distinct CDR3 sequences, 56% of them singletons. Patients sequenced had flow cytometry evidence of CD8+CD57+ cell expansion. The sequenced sample consisted of sorted CD4+, CD8+, or CD8+CD57+ T cells (not recorded which) from PBMCs. All receptors derive from a human donor with aplastic anemia.

The CDR3 sequence is CASSYAGGVSYEQYF. The CDR3 DNA reads TGTGCCAGCAGTTACGCAGGGGGGGTTTCCTACGAGCAGTACTTC. This chain joins TRBV6-5 and TRBJ2-7; D may be TRBD1 or TRBD2 (7 bases each). Looked up from germline, CDR1 is MNHEY and CDR2 is SVGAGI. The CDR3 length is 15 residues. V lost 2 bases to trimming and J lost 1 base, with 12 bases between them.

Only a few counts were recorded for this clonotype. V and J are TRBV18 and TRBJ2-2; 7 bases align to TRBD2. V shed 3 bases and J 6 bases; nucleotides not matched to a gene: 7. In germline, CDR1 is KGHSH, CDR2 LQKENI. The CDR3 is 15 amino acids. The chain's CDR3 is CASSPVGGGAGELFF. CDR3 DNA sequence: TGTGCCAGCTCACCCGTCGGCGGGGGTGCCGGGGAGCTGTTTTTT.

V is TRBV20-1 and J is TRBJ2-2; D possibly corresponds to TRBD2 (6 bases). The V end was cut by 3 bases, the J end by 1 base, with 9 bases between. The CDR3 is 14 residues long. The germline V gene has CDR1 DFQATT and CDR2 SNEGSKA (reference sequence). The CDR3 nucleotides read TGCAGTGCTAGGGGGGGACTGAACACCGGGGAGCTGTTTTTT. Its translation: CSARGGLNTGELFF.

This rearrangement joins TRBV24-1 to TRBJ2-1; 11 nucleotides align to TRBD2. This CDR3 has 16 amino acids. V trimming: 5 bases; J trimming: 4 bases; junction bases outside the gene matches: 6. Germline values: CDR1 KGHDR, CDR2 SFDVKD. CDR3 in DNA: TGTGCCACCAGTGGCGGGACTAGCGGTGATTACAATGAGCAGTTCTTC. Amino acids: CATSGGTSGDYNEQFF.

This clonotype was seen at least ten times. This chain uses TRBV5-4 with TRBJ2-1; TRBD1 aligns across 9 bases. The CDR3 covers 15 residues. CDR1 is SGHNT, CDR2 YYREEE, per germline (reference sequence). The ends lost 3 bases at V and 4 bases at J; junction bases unmatched: 5. The CDR3 DNA follows: TGTGCCAGCAGCTCGGGACAGGGAGCTTACAATGAGCAGTTCTTC. It specifies CASSSGQGAYNEQFF.

This clonotype was detected ten times or more. This chain connects TRBV12-3 or TRBV12-4 to TRBJ1-2, with no clear D. Deletions cut 3 bases from V and 0 bases from J, with 5 bases between. This CDR3 has 13 amino acids. DNA for the CDR3: TGTGCCAGCAGTTTTGGGTCTAACTATGGCTACACCTTC. Encoded protein: CASSFGSNYGYTF.

This chain links TRBV7-8 with TRBJ1-2; 10 positions match TRBD1. The CDR3 runs to 17 residues. Germline V gene sequence: CDR1 SGHVS, CDR2 FQNEAQ. The ends lost 5 bases at V and 8 bases at J; junction bases unmatched: 17. The CDR3 sequence: CASSPTGQGPLQVGYTF. In DNA, the CDR3 is TGTGCCAGCAGCCCAACGGGACAGGGGCCTCTACAGGTGGGCTACACCTTC.

The table lists this clonotype with many counts. The chain uses TRBV20-1 and TRBJ1-2, with 8 bases matching TRBD1. The V segment lost 0 bases and the J segment 8 bases; nucleotides outside the gene matches: 5. This CDR3 spans 13 amino acids. Germline values: CDR1 DFQATT, CDR2 SNEGSKA (reference sequence). The CDR3: CSAREYDRGGYTF. CDR3 DNA sequence: TGCAGTGCTAGAGAATACGACAGGGGCGGCTACACCTTC.

This clonotype came up a few times. This chain uses TRBV7-8 with TRBJ1-6, with D tentatively TRBD1 (6 bases). The germline V gene has CDR1 SGHVS and CDR2 FQNEAQ. The CDR3 extends over 18 amino acids. Trimming removed 5 bases from V and 0 bases from J, with 17 bases in between. The CDR3 nucleotides read TGTGCCAGCAGCACGGACAGAGACTTAAGCTCCTATAATTCACCCCTCCACTTT. It is translated as CASSTDRDLSSYNSPLHF.

The chain joins TRBV5-1 to TRBJ2-5; D could derive from TRBD1 or TRBD2 (5 bases each). The CDR3 runs to 14 residues. The V end was cut by 5 bases, the J end by 3 bases, with 14 bases between. The V gene's germline CDR1 is SGHRS and CDR2 YFSETQ. CDR3 bases: TGCGCCAGCAGAGACGGACGGGGCGAAGAGACCCAGTACTTC. Translation: CASRDGRGEETQYF.

This chain connects TRBV2 to TRBJ1-1; D call uncertain. Trimming stripped 2 bases from V and 4 bases from J, with 11 bases between. There are 14 residues in the CDR3. Germline lookup yields CDR1 SNHLY and CDR2 FYNNEI. The CDR3 region is CASSEQSKVTEAFF. The CDR3 coding sequence is TGTGCCAGCAGTGAACAGAGCAAGGTCACTGAAGCTTTCTTT.

The chain links TRBV5-1 to TRBJ2-5; 9 nucleotides agree with TRBD2. The germline gives CDR1 SGHRS, CDR2 YFSETQ. Trimming removed 4 bases from V and 2 bases from J; junction bases left unmatched: 6. The CDR3 is 15 amino acids. The CDR3 DNA follows: TGCGCCAGCAGCCAAGGGACTAGCAGGCAAGAGACCCAGTACTTC. Amino acids: CASSQGTSRQETQYF.

The table lists this clonotype with a few counts. Being one base from a much bigger clone, this may be a read error. The V gene is TRBV5-1, the J gene TRBJ1-6; D not certain. Germline values: CDR1 SGHRS, CDR2 YFSETQ. CDR3 size: 15 residues. DNA for the CDR3: TGCGCCAGCAGCTTGCAGGACCCCTATAATTCACCCCTCCGCTTT. Its translation is CASSLQDPYNSPLRF.

There are many counts of this clonotype. This chain uses TRBV25-1 with TRBJ1-1; the D gene is possibly TRBD1 (5 bases). This CDR3 spans 14 amino acids. Germline CDR1 reads MGHDK; CDR2 reads SYGVNS. V lost 6 bases and J lost 4, with 15 bases in between. The CDR3 nucleotides read TGTGCCAGCAGATCGCAGGGCCTGAGCACTGAAGCTTTCTTT. Translation: CASRSQGLSTEAFF.

V is TRBV20-1 and J is TRBJ2-7; the D gene is possibly TRBD2 (6 bases). The CDR3 extends over 14 amino acids. Germline lookup yields CDR1 DFQATT and CDR2 SNEGSKA (reference sequence). Trimming cost V 1 base and J 4 bases, with 14 bases left between them. As DNA, the CDR3 is TGCAGTGCTAGAGTTCGGGGGATGGCATACGAGCAGTACTTC. Translated, it gives CSARVRGMAYEQYF.

This clonotype was counted ten times or more. This sequence joins TRBV6-1 and TRBJ1-1; tentatively, D is TRBD1 (6 bases). Trimming shortened V by 7 bases and J by 5 bases, and 14 bases separated the two germline ends. Per the germline V gene, CDR1 is MNHNS and CDR2 is SASEGT. This CDR3 is 13 amino acids long. The CDR3, as DNA: TGTGCCAGCAAAATAGGGGGTTATACTGAAGCTTTCTTT. Translated, it gives CASKIGGYTEAFF.

Note on this clonotype: A read error may be the cause here, since a much bigger clone is one base away. This CDR3 fails to terminate in the conserved phenylalanine or tryptophan, so it likely reflects a read error. The chain combines TRBV2 with TRBJ2-3, with D unresolved. Per germline, CDR1 SNHLY and CDR2 FYNNEI. The V gene lost 6 bases and the J gene lost 1 base, with 11 bases spanning the gap. The CDR3 spans 14 residues. The CDR3 sequence: CASRPVVGTDTQYL. For the CDR3, the DNA is TGTGCCAGCAGGCCCGTTGTAGGCACAGATACGCAGTATCTT.

The table lists this clonotype with many counts. J is TRBJ1-1 and V is TRBV6-1; D is unresolved. Trimming stripped 4 bases from V and 7 bases from J, with 19 bases between. CDR1 is MNHNS, CDR2 SASEGT, per germline. This CDR3 comprises 15 residues. The CDR3: CASSGDLTGTNEAFF. In nucleotides, the CDR3 is TGTGCCAGCAGTGGGGATCTGACGGGAACAAATGAAGCTTTCTTT.

The J gene is TRBJ2-7, the V gene TRBV13; 9 bases map to TRBD2. Germline assignment: CDR1 PRHDT and CDR2 FYEKMQ (reference sequence). The V gene end was trimmed by 4 bases and the J gene end by 6 bases; junction bases not matched to a gene: 10. The CDR3 runs to 15 residues. The CDR3 spells CASSSRAGGSGEQYF. The CDR3 DNA follows: TGTGCCAGCAGCTCGAGAGCGGGAGGAAGTGGCGAGCAGTACTTC.

This clonotype was detected only a few times. This may stem from a read error, because a much larger clone lies one nucleotide away. The chain uses TRBV14 and TRBJ2-1, with a weak D call TRBD1 (6 bases). Germline V gene lookup returns CDR1 SGHDN and CDR2 FVKESK. This CDR3 is 12 amino acids long. CDR3 loop: CASSQQQGEQLF. The CDR3 nucleotides are TGTGCCAGCAGCCAACAACAGGGTGAGCAGCTCTTC.

The V gene is TRBV20-1, the J gene TRBJ1-5; D is perhaps TRBD1 (6 bases). The germline V gene has CDR1 DFQATT and CDR2 SNEGSKA (reference sequence). V was clipped by 3 bases and J by 0 bases, with 15 bases between them. CDR3 length: 16 amino acids. The CDR3 is CSASLGAGASNQPQHF. The CDR3 bases are TGCAGTGCTAGTCTGGGGGCAGGGGCTAGCAATCAGCCCCAGCATTTT.

This chain uses TRBV25-1 with TRBJ1-1; perhaps TRBD1 as D (6 bases). V was cut by 3 bases and J by 1 base, with 24 bases left in between. Germline values: CDR1 MGHDK, CDR2 SYGVNS. The CDR3 has 19 residues. CDR3 in amino acids: CASSDGGGLPHTENTEAFF. The DNA for the CDR3 is TGTGCCAGCAGTGACGGTGGGGGGCTACCACACACTGAGAACACTGAAGCTTTCTTT.

The genes are TRBV7-9 and TRBJ2-5; no reliable D call. The CDR3 contains 12 residues. The germline V gene encodes CDR1 SEHNR and CDR2 FQNEAQ (reference sequence). V lost 5 bases and J 5 bases, leaving 9 bases between the germline ends. The CDR3 sequence is CASSPHPETQYF. DNA of the CDR3: TGTGCCAGCAGCCCCCACCCGGAGACCCAGTACTTC.

This clonotype was observed many times. The genes are TRBV7-9 and TRBJ2-1; 10 bases map to TRBD1. This CDR3 has 14 residues. V trimming: 4 bases; J trimming: 5 bases; junction bases outside the gene matches: 2. Per germline, CDR1 SEHNR and CDR2 FQNEAQ (reference sequence). Written as DNA, the CDR3 is TGTGCCAGCAGCTCAGGGACAGGGGACAATGAGCAGTTCTTC. Amino acids: CASSSGTGDNEQFF.

Only a few counts were recorded for this clonotype. The chain links TRBV6-4 to TRBJ2-7; 7 nucleotides line up with TRBD1. The CDR3 loop spans 14 amino acids. The V segment lost 6 bases and the J segment 2 bases; nucleotides outside the gene matches: 7. Germline assignment: CDR1 MRHNA and CDR2 SNTAGT. The CDR3 loop is CASSLTGITYEQYF. In nucleotides, the CDR3 is TGTGCCAGCAGCTTGACAGGGATAACCTACGAGCAGTACTTC.

This chain uses TRBV20-1 with TRBJ2-5; possible D gene TRBD1, 6 bases. This CDR3 has 14 residues. V was shortened by 2 bases and J by 2 bases, with 12 bases between the two germline ends. CDR1 and CDR2 (germline): DFQATT, SNEGSKA (reference sequence). The CDR3 bases are TGCAGTGCTAGACTGGGGGCGCGGCAAGAGACCCAGTACTTC. Amino acids: CSARLGARQETQYF.

For this clonotype: This sequence may be a read error, since a much larger clone differs from it by one base. The rearrangement joins TRBV3-1 to TRBJ2-3; D is ambiguous. Looked up from germline, CDR1 is LGHDT and CDR2 is YNNKEL (reference sequence). The CDR3 is 11 residues long. V gave up 1 base and J gave up 8 bases, with 4 bases separating them. The CDR3 here is CASSQGGTQYF. In nucleotides, the CDR3 is TGTGCCAGCAGCCAAGGGGGTACGCAGTATTTT.

Many counts were recorded for this clonotype. The chain combines TRBV6-2 or TRBV6-3 with TRBJ1-1; the D is unclear. Per the germline V gene, CDR1 is MNHEY and CDR2 is SVGEGT. Trimming took 2 bases from V and 5 from J, leaving 12 bases between them. The CDR3 spans 14 residues. The CDR3 protein is CASSYTLTGTEAFF. The CDR3 DNA reads TGTGCCAGCAGTTACACCCTGACGGGAACTGAAGCTTTCTTT.

The rearrangement links TRBV7-9 to TRBJ2-6; unclear D gene. V lost 3 bases to trimming and J lost 0 bases, with 18 bases between them. Germline-derived CDR1 and CDR2 are SEHNR and FQNEAQ (reference sequence). This CDR3 has 19 residues. The CDR3 region is CASSLRTRAGISGANVLTF. The CDR3 DNA sequence: TGTGCCAGCAGCTTGAGGACCCGCGCAGGTATCTCTGGGGCCAACGTCCTGACTTTC.

This clonotype was counted only a few times. The CDR3 DNA reads as TGTGCCACCAGTGTCGGGACAGGGTCGGGAGAGACCCAGTACTTC. Translation: CATSVGTGSGETQYF. The genes are TRBV24-1 and TRBJ2-5; 9 nucleotides line up with TRBD1. Trimming removed 5 bases from V and 4 bases from J; junction bases left unmatched: 7. CDR1 KGHDR and CDR2 SFDVKD come from the germline V gene. The CDR3 runs to 15 residues.